This T cell receptor beta chain was recovered during a study of neurological immune-mediated disorders. Trimming removed 0 bases from V and 1 base from J, with 12 bases in between. Per germline, CDR1 DFQATT and CDR2 SNEGSKA (reference sequence). This CDR3 is 15 amino acids long. This clonotype was seen at least ten times. Its target is unknown. cDNA synthesis was performed by 5'RACE with 10-nucleotide random UMIs. TCRdb fed the 5' RACE reads into MiXCR, producing one record per CDR3 protein. The data show around 130,000 distinct CDR3 sequences, 3% to 3.5% seen once. Findings of the study overall: Sharing of CDR3 amino acid sequences among expanded clones across subjects was absent, suggesting private repertoires in all groups. It was the repertoires of 18 of 34 multiple sclerosis patients that phylogenetic grouping placed in one related-CDR3 cluster, which is a possible signature.

The sequenced sample was PBMCs. This clonotype was sampled from a woman aged 25-40 years with multiple sclerosis. The chain joins TRBV20-1 to TRBJ2-5; D remains ambiguous. The CDR3 protein is CSARDSVEPQETQYF. Written as DNA, the CDR3 is TGCAGTGCTAGAGACAGCGTCGAACCCCAAGAGACCCAGTACTTC.